This TCR beta chain was sequenced in a study of T cells in Graves' hyperthyroidism and ophthalmopathy. The germline V gene has CDR1 MNHNS and CDR2 SASEGT. Between the trimmed V and J ends, which lost 4 bases and 5 bases, there was a span of 20 bases. This CDR3 is 16 amino acids long. Concerning this clonotype itself: The antigen is not known.

The investigators amplified TCR beta CDR3 regions from RNA transcripts. HTBI primers were used for first-round RT-PCR of the TCR CDR3. MiXCR, run by TCRdb on the multiplex PCR reads, gives a single entry per CDR3 protein. The sample comprises 490,000 or so distinct CDR3 sequences, 20% of which are singletons, and about 50% rests with the top ten. Whole-study results and caveats: Appearing also in blood were most of the thyroid clonotypes expanded above 0.001.

The TCR was taken from a man in his forties with Graves' ophthalmopathy. The chain carries TRBV6-1 and TRBJ2-5; D may correspond to TRBD1 or TRBD2 (5 bases each). Specimen: blood. In DNA form, the CDR3 reads TGTGCCAGCAGTGGGGGGTCGGCAGGGCGAAGGGAGACCCAGTACTTC. Translating it yields CASSGGSAGRRETQYF.